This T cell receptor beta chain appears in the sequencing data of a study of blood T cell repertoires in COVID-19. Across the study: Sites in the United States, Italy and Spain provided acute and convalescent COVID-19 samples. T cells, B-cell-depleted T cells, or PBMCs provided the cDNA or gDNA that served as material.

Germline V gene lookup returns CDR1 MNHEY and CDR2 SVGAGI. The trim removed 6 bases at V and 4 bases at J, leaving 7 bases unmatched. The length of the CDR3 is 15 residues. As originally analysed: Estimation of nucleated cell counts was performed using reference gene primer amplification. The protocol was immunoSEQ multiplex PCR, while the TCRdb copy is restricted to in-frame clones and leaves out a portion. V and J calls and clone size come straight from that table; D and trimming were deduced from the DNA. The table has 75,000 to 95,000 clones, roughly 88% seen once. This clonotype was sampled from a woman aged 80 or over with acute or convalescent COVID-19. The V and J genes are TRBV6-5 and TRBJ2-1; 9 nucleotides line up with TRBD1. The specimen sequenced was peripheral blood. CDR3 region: CASRRNRGPYNEQFF. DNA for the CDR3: TGTGCCAGCAGGAGAAACAGGGGGCCTTACAATGAGCAGTTCTTC.